This TCR beta chain was captured in a study of cytomegalovirus exposure and HLA in healthy donors. In the case of this clone: Antigen specificity is unknown.

This CDR3 contains 19 residues. Trimming took 2 bases from V and 3 from J; bases not matched to a gene: 16. CDR1 and CDR2 from the germline V gene are MGHRA and YSYEKL. Vbeta (60) and Jbeta (13) primers were used in the PCR. TCRdb keeps only in-frame clones here, not all; method: immunoSEQ multiplex PCR. Of fewer than 200,000 clones listed, 75% to 85% are singletons. General study results and limits: In vitro testing confirmed a few CMV-associated chains as specific for CMV antigens. TCR association rates varied by HLA locus in a later analysis, with DRB1 highest and HLA-C lowest. The presence/absence work took it that sequencing depth was about the same across donors. In terms of immune exposure information, only CMV serostatus was available.

The TCR comes from a female donor in good health and CMV-seronegative. This sequence joins TRBV4-1 and TRBJ1-5; 7 nucleotides match TRBD1. The sequenced sample was PBMCs. The CDR3 region is CASSQPRGIGQAPNQPQHF. The CDR3, as DNA: TGCGCCAGCAGCCAACCAAGAGGTATTGGACAGGCCCCCAATCAGCCCCAGCATTTT.